The present TCR beta chain was sequenced within a study of human CD8 memory T cell subsets. Study conclusions and caveats: The chains that were sequenced in this study were only T cell receptor beta chains.

Germline assignment: CDR1 GTSNPN and CDR2 SVGIG (reference sequence). The CDR3 length is 16 residues. Researchers made TCR beta libraries via UMI-labeled 5' RACE. Reprocessing the 5' RACE reads, TCRdb reports a single entry for every CDR3 protein and omits DNA. The sample totals over 8,000 distinct CDR3 sequences. TSTEM cells were defined as CCR7+ PD-1- TIGIT- CD8+ memory cells. As for this clonotype: Its antigen is currently unknown.

Sequencing was performed on CD8+ stem-like memory T cells (TSCM and TCM) sorted from PBMCs. As to subset: stem-like memory CD8 T cells (TSTEM), CCR7+ PD-1- TIGIT-. The chain combines TRBV30 with TRBJ2-5; TCRdb selects TRBD1, and the lack of DNA leaves this call unchecked. This clonotype was obtained from a human donor in good health. The chain's CDR3 is CAWRLIGLTGRGTQYF.